Sequencing of this TCR beta chain was carried out in a study of shared clonotypes between healthy human individuals (dated by TCRdb to about 2020). General notes on the study: The cohort included three men and two women between 18 and 49 years of age. The study deeply sequenced blood TCR repertoires of several healthy adults to estimate repertoire size and the extent of clonotype sharing between individuals. Different laboratories and diverse techniques were used to prepare libraries and sequence TCR repertoires, to increase sequencing depth and limit assay-specific biases. For each donor, CD4 naive and CD4 memory were each given three plates, CD8 naive was given two plates, and CD8 memory was given one plate. Between about 0.9 and 10 billion PBMCs per donor were obtained by leukapheresis. The paper as a whole reports these results and caveats: Estimated clonotype richness was generally larger for naive than for memory subsets. Even with the large sequencing depth, rarefaction of the sorted-subset datasets indicated that sequencing was incomplete. The small number of donors limited the genetic and exposure-history diversity represented. Sharing across several donors was observed for approximately 5% of naive CD4, under 4% of naive CD8, about 2.5% of memory CD4, and about 0.4% of memory CD8 clonotypes. Higher generation probabilities were observed for clonotypes shared by all four sorted-subset donors than for non-shared clonotypes. Pairwise subsampling led to the expectation that sequencing depth would affect the degree of clonotype sharing among donors. Sampling was restricted to blood, and TCR repertoires in tissue are likely to differ from TCR repertoires in blood.

TCR CDR3 regions were amplified from genomic DNA by multiplex PCR using the deep immunoSEQ assay. Extracted genomic DNA from each cell subset was spread evenly across all wells of several immunoSEQ 96-well plates, with each plate serving as a replicate. For sorted subsets, 200 to 250 ng of genomic DNA, equivalent to some 30,000 T cell genomes, went into each replicate PCR. The purified libraries were quantified using a Qubit 3.0 fluorometer, sized with a Bioanalyzer 2100, and then quantified again using the KAPA Library Quantification kit. Every immunoSEQ 96-well plate was sequenced on a separate single-read 150-cycle Illumina NextSeq 550 flow cell. The published analysis was carried out like this. Because only junctional sequences without quality scores were contained in the immunoSEQ output, filtering matching that applied to full-length reads could not be performed. To assign V/J genes and CDR3, sequences were annotated using PyIR, a Python wrapper for IgBLAST v1.9, with IMGT germline references. Reads were filtered out if the reads had weak V/J assignments (E-value above 1e-6), no CDR3, stop codons, out-of-frame junctions, or ambiguous translated residues. V3J clonotypes were defined as sequences sharing the same inferred V gene, J gene, and CDR3 amino acid sequence. Percentage overlap between repertoires was calculated by dividing the number of shared unique clonotypes by the size of the smaller repertoire. Richness of each repertoire was evaluated using RTK rarefaction, the Chao1 estimator, and Recon v2.1 estimates of unobserved clonotypes. Generation probabilities were computed with OLGA for all TCRbeta clonotypes obtained by the gDNA method from several donors. TCRdb took this table from immuneACCESS and kept in-frame rearrangements with V and J called. Such tables lack part of the clones; where checked against another copy, unresolved V genes explain under half of the gap, and the rest is unexplained. The DNA gave D and trimming, while V, J and clone size come from that table. The sample includes around 2,100,000 clones, with about 94% observed a single time. The biggest ten clones account for roughly 1.2% of the sample.

Concerning this clone: No antigen is known for it. No base-level quality is on record; no much larger clone is a single base apart.

For the CD8 naive samples, CD45RO-negative cells were positively selected for CCR7, yielding a CD45RA+CCR7+ population from which TemRA cells were excluded. Healthy HIV-negative adults with no recently reported acute infections or vaccinations were included as donors. All donors were Caucasian adults living in Nashville, Tennessee, USA. After blood collection by leukapheresis, PBMCs were isolated using Ficoll-Histopaque density gradient centrifugation and then cryopreserved in the vapor phase of liquid nitrogen. Purity and quantity of every magnetically sorted T cell population were checked by analytical flow cytometry. Genomic DNA was isolated from every sorted fraction and measured by UV absorbance on a Nanodrop 2000c. The V end loses 7 bases and the J end loses 1 base, and a stretch of 13 bases separates them. CDR1 and CDR2 are read off the germline V gene as MDHEN and SYDVKM. Inclusive of the bounding cysteine and phenylalanine, the CDR3 is 14 residues long. Only CDR3 DNA remains: 42 bases, in frame from the first base.

The sequenced sample consisted of naive CD8+ T cells sorted from blood. The sample's cell subset or site, from its label and the paper: CD45RA+CCR7+. The chain is assembled from TRBV28 and TRBJ2-5; a tentative D match to TRBD1 spans 6 bases. This clonotype was sampled from a man younger than 35 in good health. CDR3 reads: CASTFTGTQETQYF. The nucleotides read TGTGCCAGCACCTTTACAGGGACCCAAGAGACCCAGTACTTC. Beyond the CDR3, the reference TRBV28 and TRBJ2-5 genes provide the residues; the full variable domain reads: DVKVTQSSRYLVKRTGEKVFLECVQDMDHENMFWYRQDPGLGLRLIYFSYDVKMKEKGDIPEGYSVSREKKERFSLILESASTNQTSMYLCASTFTGTQETQYFGPGTRLLVL.